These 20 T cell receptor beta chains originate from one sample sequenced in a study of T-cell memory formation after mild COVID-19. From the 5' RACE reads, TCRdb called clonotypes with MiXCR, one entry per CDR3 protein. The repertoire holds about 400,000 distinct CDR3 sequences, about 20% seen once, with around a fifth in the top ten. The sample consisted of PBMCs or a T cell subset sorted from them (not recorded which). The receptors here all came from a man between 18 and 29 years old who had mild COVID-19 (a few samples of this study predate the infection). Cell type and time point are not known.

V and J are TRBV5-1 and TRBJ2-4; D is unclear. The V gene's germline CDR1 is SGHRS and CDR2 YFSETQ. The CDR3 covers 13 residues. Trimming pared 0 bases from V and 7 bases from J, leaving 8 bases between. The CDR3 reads CASSLARGNIQYF. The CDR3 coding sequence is TGCGCCAGCAGCTTGGCCCGTGGGAACATTCAGTACTTC.

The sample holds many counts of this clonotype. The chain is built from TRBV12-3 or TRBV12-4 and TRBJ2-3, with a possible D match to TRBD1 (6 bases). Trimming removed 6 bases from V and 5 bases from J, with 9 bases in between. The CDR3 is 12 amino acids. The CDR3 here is CASSTGQDTQYF. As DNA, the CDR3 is TGTGCCAGCAGCACAGGGCAAGATACGCAGTATTTT.

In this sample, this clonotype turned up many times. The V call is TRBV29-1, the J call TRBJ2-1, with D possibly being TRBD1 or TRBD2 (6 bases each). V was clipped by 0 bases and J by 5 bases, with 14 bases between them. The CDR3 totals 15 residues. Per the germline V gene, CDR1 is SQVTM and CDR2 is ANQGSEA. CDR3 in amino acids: CSVEDVKGGNNEQFF. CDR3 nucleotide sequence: TGCAGCGTTGAAGATGTCAAGGGGGGCAACAATGAGCAGTTCTTC.

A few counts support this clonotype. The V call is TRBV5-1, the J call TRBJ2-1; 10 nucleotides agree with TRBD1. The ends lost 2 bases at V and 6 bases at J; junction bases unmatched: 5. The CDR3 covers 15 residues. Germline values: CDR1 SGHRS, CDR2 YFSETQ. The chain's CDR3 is CASSLPGQGSNEQFF. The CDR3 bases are TGCGCCAGCAGCTTACCGGGACAGGGGAGCAATGAGCAGTTCTTC.

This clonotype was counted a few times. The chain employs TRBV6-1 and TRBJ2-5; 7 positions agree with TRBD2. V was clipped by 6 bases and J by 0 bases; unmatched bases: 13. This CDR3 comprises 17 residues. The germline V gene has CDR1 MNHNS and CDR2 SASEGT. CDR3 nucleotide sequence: TGTGCCAGCAGCCCAGAAGAGGGAGGGGACTACCAAGAGACCCAGTACTTC. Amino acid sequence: CASSPEEGGDYQETQYF.

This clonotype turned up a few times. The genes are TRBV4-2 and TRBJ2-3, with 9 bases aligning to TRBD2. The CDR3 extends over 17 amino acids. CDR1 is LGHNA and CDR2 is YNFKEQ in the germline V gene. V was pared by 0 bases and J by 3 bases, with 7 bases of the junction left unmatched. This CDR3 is CASSQELGGGATDTQYF. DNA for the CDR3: TGTGCCAGCAGCCAAGAATTAGGCGGGGGGGCTACAGATACGCAGTATTTT.

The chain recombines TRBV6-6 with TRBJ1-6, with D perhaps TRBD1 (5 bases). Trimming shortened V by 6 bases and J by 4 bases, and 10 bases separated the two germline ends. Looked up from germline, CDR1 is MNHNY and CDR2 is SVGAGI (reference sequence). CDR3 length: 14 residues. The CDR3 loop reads CASRPDSYNSPLHF. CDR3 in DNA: TGTGCCAGCAGGCCTGACAGTTATAATTCACCCCTCCACTTT.

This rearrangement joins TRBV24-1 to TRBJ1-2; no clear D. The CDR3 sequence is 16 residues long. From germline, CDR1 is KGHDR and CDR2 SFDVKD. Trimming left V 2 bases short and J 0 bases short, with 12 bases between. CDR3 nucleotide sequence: TGTGCCACCAGTGATTGGCGGGAGAATACTAACTATGGCTACACCTTC. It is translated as CATSDWRENTNYGYTF.

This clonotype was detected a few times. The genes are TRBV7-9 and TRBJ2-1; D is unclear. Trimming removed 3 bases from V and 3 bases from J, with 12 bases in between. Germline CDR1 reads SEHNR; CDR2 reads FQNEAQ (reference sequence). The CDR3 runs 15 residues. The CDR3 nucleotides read TGTGCCAGCAGCTTTGCTCCAGCTGGCTACAATGAGCAGTTCTTC. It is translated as CASSFAPAGYNEQFF.

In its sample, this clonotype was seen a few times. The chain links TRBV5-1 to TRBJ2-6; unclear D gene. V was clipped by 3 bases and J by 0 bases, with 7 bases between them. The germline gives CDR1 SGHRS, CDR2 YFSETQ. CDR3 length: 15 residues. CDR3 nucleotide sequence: TGCGCCAGCAGCTCCAGCACCTCTGGGGCCAACGTCCTGACTTTC. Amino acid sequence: CASSSSTSGANVLTF.

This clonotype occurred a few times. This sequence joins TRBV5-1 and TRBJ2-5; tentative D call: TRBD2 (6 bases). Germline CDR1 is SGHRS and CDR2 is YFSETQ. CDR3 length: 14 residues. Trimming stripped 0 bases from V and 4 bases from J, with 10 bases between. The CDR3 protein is CASSLALAPETQYF. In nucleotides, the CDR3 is TGCGCCAGCAGCTTGGCACTAGCACCAGAGACCCAGTACTTC.

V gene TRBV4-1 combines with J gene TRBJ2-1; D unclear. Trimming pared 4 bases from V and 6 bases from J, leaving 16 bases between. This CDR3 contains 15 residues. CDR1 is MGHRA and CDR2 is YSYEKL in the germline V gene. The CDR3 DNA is TGCGCCAGCAGCCCCTCCTGGAGCCCAGGCAATGAGCAGTTCTTC. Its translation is CASSPSWSPGNEQFF.

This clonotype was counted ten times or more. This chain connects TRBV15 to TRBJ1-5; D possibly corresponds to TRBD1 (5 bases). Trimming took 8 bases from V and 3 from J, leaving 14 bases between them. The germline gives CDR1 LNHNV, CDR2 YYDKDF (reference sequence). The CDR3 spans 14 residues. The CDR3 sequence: CATQSGGLNQPQHF. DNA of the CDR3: TGTGCCACCCAGAGTGGGGGTCTCAATCAGCCCCAGCATTTT.

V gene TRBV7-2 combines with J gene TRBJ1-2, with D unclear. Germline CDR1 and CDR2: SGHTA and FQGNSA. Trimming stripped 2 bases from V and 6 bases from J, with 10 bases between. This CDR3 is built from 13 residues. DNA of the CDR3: TGTGCCAGCAGCTTATATTCAATGGATGGCTACACCTTC. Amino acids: CASSLYSMDGYTF.

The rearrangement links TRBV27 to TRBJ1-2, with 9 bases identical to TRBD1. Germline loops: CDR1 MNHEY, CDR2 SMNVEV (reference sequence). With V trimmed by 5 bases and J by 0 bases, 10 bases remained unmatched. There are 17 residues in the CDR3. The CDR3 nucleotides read TGTGCCAGCAGTACCGGGACAGGGAGGCCTTCTAACTATGGCTACACCTTC. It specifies CASSTGTGRPSNYGYTF.

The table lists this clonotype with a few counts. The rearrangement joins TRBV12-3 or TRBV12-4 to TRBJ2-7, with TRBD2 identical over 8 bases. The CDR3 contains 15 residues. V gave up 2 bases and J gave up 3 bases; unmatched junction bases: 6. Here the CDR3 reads CASSLPGGDSYEQYF. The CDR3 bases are TGTGCCAGCAGTTTACCGGGGGGGGATAGCTACGAGCAGTACTTC.

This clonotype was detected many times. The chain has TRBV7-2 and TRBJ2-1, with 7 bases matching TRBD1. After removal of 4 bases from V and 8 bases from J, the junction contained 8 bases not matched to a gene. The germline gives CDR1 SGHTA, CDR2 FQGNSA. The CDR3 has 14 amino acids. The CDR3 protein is CASSYRQGLDEQFF. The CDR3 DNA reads TGTGCCAGCAGCTACCGACAGGGCCTCGATGAGCAGTTCTTC.

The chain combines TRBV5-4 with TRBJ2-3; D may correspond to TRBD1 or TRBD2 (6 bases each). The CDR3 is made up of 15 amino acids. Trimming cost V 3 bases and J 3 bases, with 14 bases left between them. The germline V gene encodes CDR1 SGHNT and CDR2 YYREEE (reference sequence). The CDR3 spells CASSSWGASTDTQYF. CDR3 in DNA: TGTGCCAGCAGCTCTTGGGGGGCAAGTACAGATACGCAGTATTTT.

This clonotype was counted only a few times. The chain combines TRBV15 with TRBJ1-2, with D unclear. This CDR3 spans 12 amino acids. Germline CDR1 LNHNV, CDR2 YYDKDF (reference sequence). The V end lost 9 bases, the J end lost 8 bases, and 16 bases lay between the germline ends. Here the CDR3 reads CATGYTNRGYTF. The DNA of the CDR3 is TGTGCCACGGGCTACACAAATCGGGGCTACACCTTC. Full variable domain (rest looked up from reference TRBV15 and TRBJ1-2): DAMVIQNPRYQVTQFGKPVTLSCSQTLNHNVMYWYQQKSSQAPKLLFHYYDKDFNNEADTPDNFQSRRPNTSFCFLDIRSPGLGDTAMYLCATGYTNRGYTFGSGTRLTVV.

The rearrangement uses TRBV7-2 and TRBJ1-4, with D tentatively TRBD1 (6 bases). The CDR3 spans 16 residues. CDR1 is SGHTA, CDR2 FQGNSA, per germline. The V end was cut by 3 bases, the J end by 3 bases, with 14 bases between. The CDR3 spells CASSFFPGHPNEKLFF. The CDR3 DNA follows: TGTGCCAGCAGCTTTTTTCCGGGACACCCTAATGAAAAACTGTTTTTT.